This T cell receptor (beta chain) is from a study of blood T cell repertoires in COVID-19. As for the study in general: Acute and convalescent COVID-19 samples came from the United States, Italy and Spain. PBMCs, B-cell-depleted T cells, or T cells were the source of the cDNA or gDNA that made up the material.

Germline CDR1 reads SEHNR; CDR2 reads FQNEAQ (reference sequence). The CDR3 covers 12 residues. The V end was cut by 2 bases, the J end by 3 bases, with 5 bases between. Original processing notes: Estimation of nucleated cell counts relied on the amplification of reference gene primers. Here immunoSEQ multiplex PCR was the method, and the copy in TCRdb shows in-frame clones only, minus some. The DNA was the basis for D and trimming; V, J and clone size are from that table. The sample records about 130,000 clones, about 80% being singletons. The sequence was obtained from a man aged 35-49 years with active or convalescent COVID-19. V usage is TRBV7-9 and J usage is TRBJ2-7, with D tentatively TRBD2 (5 bases). Sequenced sample: peripheral blood. CDR3: CASSLRGYEQYF. In DNA, the CDR3 is TGTGCCAGCAGCTTACGGGGCTACGAGCAGTACTTC. Full variable domain (outside the CDR3, taken from reference TRBV7-9 and TRBJ2-7): DTGVSQNPRHKITKRGQNVTFRCDPISEHNRLYWYRQTLGQGPEFLTYFQNEAQLEKSRLLSDRFSAERPKGSFSTLEIQRTEQGDSAMYLCASSLRGYEQYFGPGTRLTVT.